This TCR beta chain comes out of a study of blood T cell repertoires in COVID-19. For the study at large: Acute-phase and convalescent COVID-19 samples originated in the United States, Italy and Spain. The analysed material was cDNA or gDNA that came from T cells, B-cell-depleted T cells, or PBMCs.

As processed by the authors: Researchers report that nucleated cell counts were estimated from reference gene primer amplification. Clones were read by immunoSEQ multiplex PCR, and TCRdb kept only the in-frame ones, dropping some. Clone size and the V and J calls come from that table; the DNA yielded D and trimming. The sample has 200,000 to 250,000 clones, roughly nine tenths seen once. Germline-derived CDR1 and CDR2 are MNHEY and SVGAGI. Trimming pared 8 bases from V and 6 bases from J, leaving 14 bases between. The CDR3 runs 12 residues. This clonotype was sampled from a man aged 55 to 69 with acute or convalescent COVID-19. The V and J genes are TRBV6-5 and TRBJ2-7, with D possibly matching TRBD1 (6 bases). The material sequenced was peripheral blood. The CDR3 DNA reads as TGTGCCAGCGATCCAGGGGCTTTCGAGCAGTACTTC. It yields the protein CASDPGAFEQYF.